This T cell receptor beta chain was documented in a study of Graves' ophthalmopathy and Graves' hyperthyroidism. Study results and caveats: Among expanded thyroid clonotypes above 0.001 frequency, most also occurred in blood.

Germline loops: CDR1 SNHLY, CDR2 FYNNEI. CDR3 size: 13 residues. V was clipped by 7 bases and J by 4 bases, with 10 bases between them. Scientists amplified the TCR beta CDR3 regions from RNA transcripts. Second-round multiplex PCR followed a first-round RT-PCR using HTBI primers. TCRdb used MiXCR to reprocess the multiplex PCR reads, holding one entry per CDR3 protein. The sample lists just over 600,000 distinct CDR3 sequences; around a fifth were seen once. Remarks on this clonotype: The antigen remains unidentified. This CDR3 is missing its conserved last phenylalanine or tryptophan, likely due to a read error.

Diagnosis relied on clinical symptoms, serum thyroxine, TRAb, thyroid ultrasound and orbital computed tomography. The chain combines TRBV2 with TRBJ2-2; D uncertain. Material for sequencing was peripheral blood. The sequence derives from a young woman with stable Graves' hyperthyroidism. Some clones in this sample may be carry-over from other donors' samples. The CDR3, as DNA: TGTGCCAGCACAAGGAAGGGCACCGGGGAGCTGTTTTTG. Translating gives CASTRKGTGELFL.